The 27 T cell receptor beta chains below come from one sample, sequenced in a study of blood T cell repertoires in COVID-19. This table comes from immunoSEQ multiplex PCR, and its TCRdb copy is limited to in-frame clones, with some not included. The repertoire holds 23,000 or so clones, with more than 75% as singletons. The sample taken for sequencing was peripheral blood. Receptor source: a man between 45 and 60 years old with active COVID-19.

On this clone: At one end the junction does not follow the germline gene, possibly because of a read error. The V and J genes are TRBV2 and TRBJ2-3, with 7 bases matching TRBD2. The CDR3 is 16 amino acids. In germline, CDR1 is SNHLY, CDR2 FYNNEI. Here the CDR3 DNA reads TGTGCCAGCAGGTCGACTAGCCCCCTCAACACAAATACGCAGTATTTT. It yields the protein CASRSTSPLNTNTQYF.

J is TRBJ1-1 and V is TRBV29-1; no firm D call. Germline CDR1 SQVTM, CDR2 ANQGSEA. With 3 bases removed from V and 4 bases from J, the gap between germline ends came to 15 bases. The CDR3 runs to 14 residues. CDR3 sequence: CSVDVRGGGTEAFF. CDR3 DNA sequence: TGCAGCGTTGATGTTCGGGGAGGAGGCACTGAAGCTTTCTTT. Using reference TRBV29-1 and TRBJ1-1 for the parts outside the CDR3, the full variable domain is SAVISQKPSRDICQRGTSLTIQCQVDSQVTMMFWYRQQPGQSLTLIATANQGSEATYESGFVIDKFPISRPNLTFSTLTVSNMSPEDSSIYLCSVDVRGGGTEAFFGQGTRLTVV.

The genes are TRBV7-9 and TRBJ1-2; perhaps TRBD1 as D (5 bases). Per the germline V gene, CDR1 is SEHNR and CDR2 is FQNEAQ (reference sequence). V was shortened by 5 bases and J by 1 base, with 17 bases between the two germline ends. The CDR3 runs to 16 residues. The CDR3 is CASSLGRGVINYGYTF. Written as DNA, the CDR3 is TGTGCCAGCAGCCTAGGCCGGGGGGTTATTAACTATGGCTACACCTTC.

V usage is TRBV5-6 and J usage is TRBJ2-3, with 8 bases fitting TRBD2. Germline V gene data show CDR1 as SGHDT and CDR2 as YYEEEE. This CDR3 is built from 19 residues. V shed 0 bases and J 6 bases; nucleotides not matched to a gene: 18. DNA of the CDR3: TGTGCCAGCAGCTTGGGTCCACTTCCCCGGCAACTAGCGGTGGATACGCAGTATTTT. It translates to CASSLGPLPRQLAVDTQYF.

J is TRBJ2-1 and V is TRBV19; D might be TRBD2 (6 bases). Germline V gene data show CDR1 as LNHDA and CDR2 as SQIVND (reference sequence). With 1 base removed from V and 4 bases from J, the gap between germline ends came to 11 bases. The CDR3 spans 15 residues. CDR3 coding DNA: TGTGCCAGTAGTATAGGTGCGGAGGGATACAATGAGCAGTTCTTC. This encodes CASSIGAEGYNEQFF.

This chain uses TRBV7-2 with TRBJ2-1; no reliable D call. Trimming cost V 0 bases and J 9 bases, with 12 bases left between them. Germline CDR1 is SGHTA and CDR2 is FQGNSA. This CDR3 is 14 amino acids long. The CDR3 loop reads CASSLAPTVGEQFF. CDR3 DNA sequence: TGTGCCAGCAGCTTAGCCCCCACAGTAGGTGAGCAGTTCTTC. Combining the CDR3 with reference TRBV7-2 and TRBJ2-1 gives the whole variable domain GAGVSQSPSNKVTEKGKDVELRCDPISGHTALYWYRQSLGQGLEFLIYFQGNSAPDKSGLPSDRFSAERTGGSVSTLTIQRTQQEDSAVYLCASSLAPTVGEQFFGPGTRLTVL.

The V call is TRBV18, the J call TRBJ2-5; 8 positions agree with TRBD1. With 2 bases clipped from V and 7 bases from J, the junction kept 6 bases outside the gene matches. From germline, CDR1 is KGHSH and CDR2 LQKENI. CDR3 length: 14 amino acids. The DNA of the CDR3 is TGTGCCAGCTCACCAGACCAGGGGGCTGGGACCCAGTACTTC. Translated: CASSPDQGAGTQYF.

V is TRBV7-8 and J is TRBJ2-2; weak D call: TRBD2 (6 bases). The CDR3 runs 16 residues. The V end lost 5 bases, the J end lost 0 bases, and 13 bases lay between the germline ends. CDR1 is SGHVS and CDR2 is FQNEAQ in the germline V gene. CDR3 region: CASSPGTRSNTGELFF. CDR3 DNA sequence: TGTGCCAGCAGCCCGGGGACTCGATCGAACACCGGGGAGCTGTTTTTT.

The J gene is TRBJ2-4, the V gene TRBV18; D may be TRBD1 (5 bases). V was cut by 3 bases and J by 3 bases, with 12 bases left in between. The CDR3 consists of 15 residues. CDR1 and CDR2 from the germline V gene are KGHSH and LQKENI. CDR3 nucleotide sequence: TGTGCCAGCTCACCCCGGACAAACCACAAAAACATTCAGTACTTC. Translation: CASSPRTNHKNIQYF.

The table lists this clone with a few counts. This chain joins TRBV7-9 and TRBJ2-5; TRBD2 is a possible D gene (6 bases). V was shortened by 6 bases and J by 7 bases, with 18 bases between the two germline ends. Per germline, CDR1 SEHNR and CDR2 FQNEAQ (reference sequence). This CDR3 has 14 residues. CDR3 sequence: CASSPGLQKGTQYF. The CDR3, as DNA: TGTGCCAGCAGTCCGGGACTCCAGAAGGGGACCCAGTACTTC.

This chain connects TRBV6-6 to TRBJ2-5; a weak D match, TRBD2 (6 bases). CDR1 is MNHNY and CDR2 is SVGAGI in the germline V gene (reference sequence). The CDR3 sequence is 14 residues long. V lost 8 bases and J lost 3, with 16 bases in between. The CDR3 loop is CASHKETREETQYF. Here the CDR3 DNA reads TGTGCCAGCCATAAAGAGACTAGAGAAGAGACCCAGTACTTC.

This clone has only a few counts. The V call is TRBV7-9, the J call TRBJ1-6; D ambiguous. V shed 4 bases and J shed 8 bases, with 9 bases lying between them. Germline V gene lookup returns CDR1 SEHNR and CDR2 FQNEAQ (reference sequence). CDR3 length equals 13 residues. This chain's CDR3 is CASSSHGDSPLHF. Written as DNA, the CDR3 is TGTGCCAGCAGCTCCCACGGGGATTCACCCCTCCACTTT.

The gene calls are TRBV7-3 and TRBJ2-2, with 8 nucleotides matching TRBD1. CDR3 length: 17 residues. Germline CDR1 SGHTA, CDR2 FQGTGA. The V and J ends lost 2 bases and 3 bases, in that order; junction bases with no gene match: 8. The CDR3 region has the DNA TGTGCCAGCAGCTTACACGTGACAGGGGCGGACACCGGGGAGCTGTTTTTT. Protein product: CASSLHVTGADTGELFF.

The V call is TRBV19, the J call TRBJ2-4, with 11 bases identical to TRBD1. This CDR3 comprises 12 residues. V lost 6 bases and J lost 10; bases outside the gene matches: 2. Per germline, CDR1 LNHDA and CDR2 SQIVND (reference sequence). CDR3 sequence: CASRDRGPIQYF. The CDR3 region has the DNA TGTGCCAGTAGGGACAGGGGGCCAATTCAGTACTTC.

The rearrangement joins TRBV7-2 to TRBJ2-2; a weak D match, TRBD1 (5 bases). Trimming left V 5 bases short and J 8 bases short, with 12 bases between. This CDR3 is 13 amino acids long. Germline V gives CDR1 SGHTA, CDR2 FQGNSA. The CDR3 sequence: CASSIRQSGELFF. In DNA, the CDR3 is TGTGCCAGCAGCATCCGACAGTCGGGGGAGCTGTTTTTT.

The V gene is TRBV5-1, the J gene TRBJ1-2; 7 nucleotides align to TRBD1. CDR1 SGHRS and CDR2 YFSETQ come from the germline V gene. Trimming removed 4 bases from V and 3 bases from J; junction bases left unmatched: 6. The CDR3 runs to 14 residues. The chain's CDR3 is CASSPGQLYYGYTF. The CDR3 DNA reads TGCGCCAGCAGCCCGGGACAGTTGTACTATGGCTACACCTTC.

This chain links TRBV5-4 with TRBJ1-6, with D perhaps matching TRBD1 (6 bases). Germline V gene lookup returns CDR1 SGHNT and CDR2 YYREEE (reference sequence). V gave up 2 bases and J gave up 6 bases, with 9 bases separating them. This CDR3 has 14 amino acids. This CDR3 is CASSFGTSNSPLHF. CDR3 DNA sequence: TGTGCCAGCAGCTTCGGGACAAGTAATTCACCCCTCCACTTT.

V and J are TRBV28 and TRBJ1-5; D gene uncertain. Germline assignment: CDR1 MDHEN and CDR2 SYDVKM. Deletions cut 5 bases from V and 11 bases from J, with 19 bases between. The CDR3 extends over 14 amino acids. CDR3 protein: CASSPGDGLTSQHF. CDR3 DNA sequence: TGTGCCAGCAGTCCCGGCGATGGGCTAACGTCCCAGCATTTT.

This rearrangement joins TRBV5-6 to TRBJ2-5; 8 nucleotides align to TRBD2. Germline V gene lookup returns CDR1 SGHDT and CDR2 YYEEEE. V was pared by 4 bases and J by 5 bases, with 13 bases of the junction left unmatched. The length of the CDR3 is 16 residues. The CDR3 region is CASSLGGGEVLETQYF. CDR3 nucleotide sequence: TGTGCCAGCAGCCTCGGGGGGGGCGAGGTACTCGAGACCCAGTACTTC.

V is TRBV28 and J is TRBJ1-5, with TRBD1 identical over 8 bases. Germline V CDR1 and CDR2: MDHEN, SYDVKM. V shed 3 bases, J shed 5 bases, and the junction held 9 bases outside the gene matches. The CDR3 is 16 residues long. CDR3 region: CASSFLQGAVYQPQHF. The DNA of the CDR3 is TGTGCCAGCAGTTTTCTGCAGGGGGCCGTATATCAGCCCCAGCATTTT.

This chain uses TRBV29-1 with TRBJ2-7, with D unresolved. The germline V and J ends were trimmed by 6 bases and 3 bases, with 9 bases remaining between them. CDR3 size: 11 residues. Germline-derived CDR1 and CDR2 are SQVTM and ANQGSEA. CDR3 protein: CSVRVNYEQYV. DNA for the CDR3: TGCAGCGTCCGGGTAAACTACGAGCAGTACGTC.

CDR3 protein: CASSSDRSLSGNTIYF. The CDR3 bases are TGTGCCAGCAGCTCCGACAGATCCCTCTCTGGAAACACCATATATTTT. The chain recombines TRBV7-8 with TRBJ1-3, with D perhaps matching TRBD1 (5 bases). The germline V gene encodes CDR1 SGHVS and CDR2 FQNEAQ. V lost 4 bases and J lost 0, with 13 bases in between. The CDR3 is 16 residues long.

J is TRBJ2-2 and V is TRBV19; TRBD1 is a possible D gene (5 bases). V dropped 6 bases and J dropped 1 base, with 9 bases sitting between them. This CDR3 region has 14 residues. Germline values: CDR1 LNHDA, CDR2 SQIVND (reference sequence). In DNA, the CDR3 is TGTGCCAGTAGATCAGGGCTGAACACCGGGGAGCTGTTTTTT. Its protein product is CASRSGLNTGELFF.

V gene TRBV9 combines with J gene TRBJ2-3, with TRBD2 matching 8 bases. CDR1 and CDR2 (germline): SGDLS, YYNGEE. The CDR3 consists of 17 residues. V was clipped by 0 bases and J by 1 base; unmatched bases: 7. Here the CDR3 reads CASSVGLAPLGTDTQYF. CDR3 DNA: TGTGCCAGCAGCGTAGGACTAGCGCCCTTGGGCACAGATACGCAGTATTTT.

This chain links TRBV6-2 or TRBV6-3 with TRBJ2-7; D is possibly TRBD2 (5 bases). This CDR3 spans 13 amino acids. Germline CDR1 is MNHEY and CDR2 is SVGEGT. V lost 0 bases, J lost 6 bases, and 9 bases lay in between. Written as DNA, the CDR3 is TGTGCCAGCAGTTACTCGCTCGCGGGCGAGCAGTACGTC. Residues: CASSYSLAGEQYV.

CDR3 nucleotide sequence: TGTGCCAGCAGCTTTGGACAGGGGCATAGCAATCAGCCCCAGCATTTT. This translates into CASSFGQGHSNQPQHF. This sequence joins TRBV7-6 and TRBJ1-5, with TRBD1 identical over 9 bases. This CDR3 is built from 16 residues. Germline trimming cut 3 bases from V and 0 bases from J; bases unmatched to any gene: 3. Per the germline V gene, CDR1 is SGHVS and CDR2 is FNYEAQ.

The CDR3 DNA reads as TGTGCCAGCAGCTTAGCGGGGCAAAGGTGGGGACAGGATGCTGAAGCTTTCTTT. Its translation is CASSLAGQRWGQDAEAFF. The chain has TRBV7-9 and TRBJ1-1; 8 bases fit TRBD1. The length of the CDR3 is 18 residues. The V segment lost 0 bases and the J segment 6 bases; nucleotides outside the gene matches: 15. Germline loops: CDR1 SEHNR, CDR2 FQNEAQ (reference sequence).